Reported below is one TCR beta chain. CD8+ and CD4+ T cells circulating in blood were sequenced for TCR beta. Matching for age and sex applied to the controls, who were healthy donors. The CD8+ and CD4+ T cells were negatively isolated, with the TEMRA cells enriched by FACS. An amount of RNA that ranged from roughly 0.5 to 1 ug was reverse transcribed with random hexamers. Coverage of TCR beta CDR3 amplification by immunoSEQ multiplex PCR extended to 54 Vbeta and 13 Jbeta. TCRdb reanalysed the immunoSEQ multiplex PCR reads using MiXCR and keeps one entry per CDR3 protein. The profile shows approximately 110,000 distinct CDR3 sequences, more than 90% of them singletons. This entry comes from a study of CD8 T cells in Susac syndrome. Sequenced material: CD4+ T cells from PBMCs. This receptor was taken from a human donor in good health.

The CDR3, as DNA: TGTGCCAGCAGTTACTCGACAGTTAACTATGGCTACACCTTC. This sequence encodes CASSYSTVNYGYTF. The gene calls are TRBV6-2 or TRBV6-3 and TRBJ1-2; a possible D gene is TRBD1 (5 bases). The CDR3 loop spans 14 amino acids. V was clipped by 0 bases and J by 1 base, with 6 bases between them. Germline V gene sequence: CDR1 MNHEY, CDR2 SVGEGT.